Listed below are T cell receptor beta chains from one sample, sequenced in a study of cytomegalovirus exposure and HLA in healthy donors. Sequencing used immunoSEQ multiplex PCR; TCRdb keeps in-frame clones, though not all of them. The top ten clones hold around 0.91% of a sample with 300,000 or so clones, approximately 88% of them seen once. Sequenced sample: PBMCs. The receptor set was obtained from a man aged 25-45 years in good health and CMV-seronegative. Each CDR3 is given with its conserved first and last residue. The order of the fields is clone size, D gene, V gene, J gene, CDR3 DNA, CDR3 protein. The D gene is left open where the match is weak. Expanded clones are given a class, and other clones once, few, many or no size at all.

clone_size: -
d_call: -
v_call: TRBV19
j_call: TRBJ2-1
cdr3_nt: TGTGCCAGTAGCTGGGGGCGTGATGAGCAGTTCTTC
cdr3_aa: CASSWGRDEQFF

clone_size: -
d_call: -
v_call: TRBV6-4
j_call: TRBJ2-7
cdr3_nt: TGTGCCAGCAGTGACTCATCGAAACTTGGACTGTTCAACTGCTACGAGCAGTACTTC
cdr3_aa: CASSDSSKLGLFNCYEQYF

clone_size: -
d_call: -
v_call: TRBV2
j_call: TRBJ1-3
cdr3_nt: TGTGCCAGCAGTGAAGCGCTGGTAGCTGGAAACACCATATATTTT
cdr3_aa: CASSEALVAGNTIYF

clone_size: -
d_call: -
v_call: TRBV5-1
j_call: TRBJ2-1
cdr3_nt: TGCGCCAGCAGCCATGTGACCGGGACTGCTGACAATGAGCAGTTCTTC
cdr3_aa: CASSHVTGTADNEQFF

clone_size: -
d_call: TRBD1
v_call: TRBV12-5
j_call: TRBJ1-2
cdr3_nt: TGTGCTAGTGGCAATCAATTAGGGGGCGGGGGCTACACCTTC
cdr3_aa: CASGNQLGGGGYTF

clone_size: -
d_call: -
v_call: TRBV29-1
j_call: TRBJ2-1
cdr3_nt: TGCAGCGTTGAAGGGGCGGACACCTACAATGAGCAGTTCTTC
cdr3_aa: CSVEGADTYNEQFF

clone_size: -
d_call: TRBD1
v_call: TRBV19
j_call: TRBJ2-7
cdr3_nt: TGTGCCAGTAGTTCCTCCACAGGGGGCTACGAGCAGTACTTC
cdr3_aa: CASSSSTGGYEQYF

clone_size: -
d_call: TRBD2
v_call: TRBV13
j_call: TRBJ2-2
cdr3_nt: TGTGCCAGCAGCGACCCGCTAGCGGCCGGGGAGCTGTTTTTT
cdr3_aa: CASSDPLAAGELFF

clone_size: -
d_call: TRBD2
v_call: TRBV4-3
j_call: TRBJ2-5
cdr3_nt: TGCGCCAGCAGCCAAGACCTGGCTAGCGGGGGACCCCCAGGGACCCAGTACTTC
cdr3_aa: CASSQDLASGGPPGTQYF

clone_size: -
d_call: TRBD1
v_call: TRBV5-1
j_call: TRBJ2-7
cdr3_nt: TGCGCCAGCAGCGGGACAGGCCACTCCTACGAGCAGTACTTC
cdr3_aa: CASSGTGHSYEQYF

clone_size: -
d_call: TRBD1
v_call: TRBV5-6
j_call: TRBJ1-5
cdr3_nt: TGTGCCAGCAGCGCAGACAGGGGGCGAGGCAATCAGCCCCAGCATTTT
cdr3_aa: CASSADRGRGNQPQHF

clone_size: -
d_call: TRBD1
v_call: TRBV5-4
j_call: TRBJ2-1
cdr3_nt: TGTGCCAGCAGGGGCGGACAGGGTTACAATGAGCAGTTCTTC
cdr3_aa: CASRGGQGYNEQFF

clone_size: few
d_call: -
v_call: TRBV7-9
j_call: TRBJ1-1
cdr3_nt: TGTGCCAGCAGATCAGGGGTGACTGAAGCTTTCTTT
cdr3_aa: CASRSGVTEAFF

clone_size: -
d_call: TRBD1
v_call: TRBV7-2
j_call: TRBJ1-1
cdr3_nt: TGTGCCAGCAGACAAACAGGGGGGACTGAAGCTTTCTTT
cdr3_aa: CASRQTGGTEAFF

clone_size: -
d_call: TRBD2
v_call: TRBV5-4
j_call: TRBJ2-3
cdr3_nt: TGTGCCAGCAGCTTGGGTGCCGGACTAGCGGGGGGAACAGATACGCAGTATTTT
cdr3_aa: CASSLGAGLAGGTDTQYF

clone_size: -
d_call: TRBD1
v_call: TRBV6-5
j_call: TRBJ1-2
cdr3_nt: TGTGCCAGCAGTTACGGGGGGACAGGGTTCGGCTATGGCTACACCTTC
cdr3_aa: CASSYGGTGFGYGYTF

clone_size: -
d_call: -
v_call: TRBV5-4
j_call: TRBJ2-1
cdr3_nt: TGTGCCAGCAGATCCGAATTGGGCCACTCCTACAATGAGCAGTTCTTC
cdr3_aa: CASRSELGHSYNEQFF

clone_size: -
d_call: TRBD1
v_call: TRBV29-1
j_call: TRBJ1-1
cdr3_nt: TGCAGCGTGAGGACAGGTGAAAACACTGAAGCTTTCTTT
cdr3_aa: CSVRTGENTEAFF

clone_size: -
d_call: -
v_call: TRBV11-1
j_call: TRBJ1-1
cdr3_nt: TGTGCCAGCAAGATAGTTGCGGGGCTGAACACTGAAGCTTTCTTT
cdr3_aa: CASKIVAGLNTEAFF

clone_size: -
d_call: -
v_call: TRBV9
j_call: TRBJ2-3
cdr3_nt: TGTGCCAGCACCGACCCCCGAACCCTGCCCGGGAGCACAGATACGCAGTATTTT
cdr3_aa: CASTDPRTLPGSTDTQYF

clone_size: -
d_call: TRBD1
v_call: TRBV7-2
j_call: TRBJ1-1
cdr3_nt: TGTGCCAGCAGAAAGGACAGGGCCTACACTGAAGCTTTCTTT
cdr3_aa: CASRKDRAYTEAFF

clone_size: -
d_call: -
v_call: TRBV9
j_call: TRBJ2-1
cdr3_nt: TGTGCCAGCAGCGGACAGTACAATGAGCAGTTCTTC
cdr3_aa: CASSGQYNEQFF

clone_size: -
d_call: -
v_call: TRBV27
j_call: TRBJ1-2
cdr3_nt: TGTGCCAGCAGCCCCGTGGGGGGATCTCAAGGCTACACCTTC
cdr3_aa: CASSPVGGSQGYTF

clone_size: -
d_call: -
v_call: TRBV4-2
j_call: TRBJ2-2
cdr3_nt: TGTGCCAGCAGCCAAGATGTTACTAGAGATACCGGGGAGCTGTTTTTT
cdr3_aa: CASSQDVTRDTGELFF

clone_size: -
d_call: TRBD1
v_call: TRBV19
j_call: TRBJ1-1
cdr3_nt: TGTGCCAGTCGATTTACAAACCGGGACAGAAACACTGAAGCTTTCTTT
cdr3_aa: CASRFTNRDRNTEAFF

clone_size: once
d_call: TRBD1
v_call: TRBV7-6
j_call: TRBJ1-5
cdr3_nt: TGTGCCAGCAGCTTAAGACAGGGATACAATCAGCCCCAGCATTTT
cdr3_aa: CASSLRQGYNQPQHF

clone_size: -
d_call: TRBD1
v_call: TRBV6-5
j_call: TRBJ1-1
cdr3_nt: TGTGCCAGCAGTTACTCGACAGGGTTGGGGAACACTGAAGCTTTCTTT
cdr3_aa: CASSYSTGLGNTEAFF

clone_size: -
d_call: TRBD2
v_call: TRBV10-3
j_call: TRBJ2-1
cdr3_nt: TGTGCCATCAGCGGGAAAACTAGCGGGGGGGTCAATGAGCAGTTCTTC
cdr3_aa: CAISGKTSGGVNEQFF

clone_size: few
d_call: -
v_call: TRBV7-8
j_call: TRBJ1-2
cdr3_nt: TGTGCCAGCAGCTTAGTCGGTGGGGCCGCTAACTATGGCTACACCTTC
cdr3_aa: CASSLVGGAANYGYTF

clone_size: -
d_call: TRBD1
v_call: TRBV5-1
j_call: TRBJ1-6
cdr3_nt: TGCGCCAGCAGCTTGGAGGGGACAGTTAATTCACCCCTCCACTTT
cdr3_aa: CASSLEGTVNSPLHF

clone_size: -
d_call: TRBD1
v_call: TRBV10-2
j_call: TRBJ1-6
cdr3_nt: TGCGCCAGCAGTGAGGGGGACAGGGGTTCACCCCTCCACTTT
cdr3_aa: CASSEGDRGSPLHF

clone_size: once
d_call: TRBD2
v_call: TRBV7-9
j_call: TRBJ2-7
cdr3_nt: TGTGCCAGCAGCTTAGCCTCGGGACTAGCGGGGGTCACGTACGAGCAGTACTTC
cdr3_aa: CASSLASGLAGVTYEQYF

clone_size: -
d_call: -
v_call: TRBV18
j_call: TRBJ1-5
cdr3_nt: TGTGCCAGCTCACAGGGAGCCGGCAATCAGCCCCAGCATTTT
cdr3_aa: CASSQGAGNQPQHF

clone_size: -
d_call: -
v_call: TRBV5-4
j_call: TRBJ1-1
cdr3_nt: TGTGCCAGCAGCTTAAGACAGGACCTGCCTGAAGCTTTCTTT
cdr3_aa: CASSLRQDLPEAFF

clone_size: -
d_call: TRBD1
v_call: TRBV9
j_call: TRBJ1-5
cdr3_nt: TGTGCCAGCAGCGTATCAGGGGGCCACGATCAGCCCCAGCATTTT
cdr3_aa: CASSVSGGHDQPQHF

clone_size: once
d_call: -
v_call: TRBV4-1
j_call: TRBJ2-3
cdr3_nt: TGCGCCAGCAGCCAAGATCTGGCTACAGATACGCAGTATTTT
cdr3_aa: CASSQDLATDTQYF

clone_size: -
d_call: TRBD2
v_call: TRBV30
j_call: TRBJ2-5
cdr3_nt: TGTGCCTGGGGCGGACTAGAAGAGACCCAGTACTTC
cdr3_aa: CAWGGLEETQYF

clone_size: -
d_call: -
v_call: TRBV20-1
j_call: TRBJ2-2
cdr3_nt: TGCAGTGCTAGTCATGGGGAGCTGTTTTTT
cdr3_aa: CSASHGELFF

clone_size: -
d_call: TRBD1
v_call: TRBV7-8
j_call: TRBJ2-5
cdr3_nt: TGTGCCAGCAGCTCGGACAGGGGGCGCGGGGAGACCCAGTACTTC
cdr3_aa: CASSSDRGRGETQYF

clone_size: -
d_call: -
v_call: TRBV28
j_call: TRBJ1-2
cdr3_nt: TGTGCCAGCATCAAAAGCGGAGGCCTTAACTATGGCTACACCTTC
cdr3_aa: CASIKSGGLNYGYTF

clone_size: -
d_call: TRBD2
v_call: TRBV14
j_call: TRBJ2-7
cdr3_nt: TGTGCCAGCAGCCAAGGGCGGGGGGCCGCCTACGAGCAGTACTTC
cdr3_aa: CASSQGRGAAYEQYF

clone_size: -
d_call: -
v_call: TRBV6-5
j_call: TRBJ1-1
cdr3_nt: TGTGCCAGCAGGGGGCCCAACACTGAAGCTTTCTTT
cdr3_aa: CASRGPNTEAFF

clone_size: -
d_call: -
v_call: TRBV18
j_call: TRBJ1-1
cdr3_nt: TGTGCCAGCTCACCGCGGGGGGATACTGAAGCTTTCTTT
cdr3_aa: CASSPRGDTEAFF

clone_size: -
d_call: TRBD2
v_call: TRBV4-3
j_call: TRBJ2-3
cdr3_nt: TGCGCCAGCAGCCAAGATATAGTGGGCGGGGGGCGGTCGACGCAGTATTTT
cdr3_aa: CASSQDIVGGGRSTQYF

clone_size: -
d_call: TRBD1
v_call: TRBV6-5
j_call: TRBJ1-1
cdr3_nt: TGTGCCAGCAGGCAGCAGGGGGATAAAAAAGCTTTCTTT
cdr3_aa: CASRQQGDKKAFF

clone_size: many
d_call: -
v_call: TRBV2
j_call: TRBJ1-2
cdr3_nt: TGTGCCAGCAGTGGGGTTTTGGGGGGGTATGGCTACACCTTC
cdr3_aa: CASSGVLGGYGYTF

clone_size: -
d_call: -
v_call: TRBV6-6
j_call: TRBJ1-4
cdr3_nt: TGTGCCAGCAGCGGGACTGTCGAGGAACTGTTTTTT
cdr3_aa: CASSGTVEELFF

clone_size: once
d_call: -
v_call: TRBV15
j_call: TRBJ1-2
cdr3_nt: TGTGCCACCAGCAGACTCCGGGACATAAACTATGGCTACACCTTC
cdr3_aa: CATSRLRDINYGYTF

clone_size: -
d_call: TRBD2
v_call: TRBV5-1
j_call: TRBJ2-1
cdr3_nt: TGCGCCAGCAGACCCGGGACTAGCGGTTACAATGAGCAGTTCTTC
cdr3_aa: CASRPGTSGYNEQFF

clone_size: few
d_call: -
v_call: TRBV7-2
j_call: TRBJ2-7
cdr3_nt: TGTGCCAGCAGCTTCGCAGGGGGGTCCTACGAGCAGTACTTC
cdr3_aa: CASSFAGGSYEQYF

clone_size: -
d_call: -
v_call: TRBV5-6
j_call: TRBJ2-7
cdr3_nt: TGTGCCAGCAGCTTGGTTGGAGCGATGAGAAACGAGCAGTACTTC
cdr3_aa: CASSLVGAMRNEQYF

clone_size: few
d_call: TRBD1
v_call: TRBV5-1
j_call: TRBJ2-7
cdr3_nt: TGCGCCAGCAGTGCCCGACAGGGCTACGAGCAGTACTTC
cdr3_aa: CASSARQGYEQYF

clone_size: -
d_call: -
v_call: TRBV18
j_call: TRBJ1-5
cdr3_nt: TGTGCCAGTTCGCAGTCGAATCAGCCCCAGCATTTT
cdr3_aa: CASSQSNQPQHF

clone_size: -
d_call: -
v_call: TRBV7-9
j_call: TRBJ1-1
cdr3_nt: TGTGCCAGCAGCTTATCAAACAGTATGAACACTGAAGCTTTCTTT
cdr3_aa: CASSLSNSMNTEAFF

clone_size: -
d_call: -
v_call: TRBV9
j_call: TRBJ2-2
cdr3_nt: TGTGCCAGCAGCATAACACCCCAGGGCGCAGGGGAGCTGTTTTTT
cdr3_aa: CASSITPQGAGELFF

clone_size: -
d_call: TRBD1
v_call: TRBV6-1
j_call: TRBJ2-3
cdr3_nt: TGTGCCAGCAGTGTAGTGGGACAGGGGACGGATACGCAGTATTTT
cdr3_aa: CASSVVGQGTDTQYF

clone_size: -
d_call: -
v_call: TRBV5-1
j_call: TRBJ2-7
cdr3_nt: TGCGCCAGCAGCCTTGCAGGGGAAAGCTACGAGCAGTACTTC
cdr3_aa: CASSLAGESYEQYF